Listed here is a single T cell receptor (beta chain). As yet, its antigen is unknown. The data are from a study of cytomegalovirus exposure and HLA in healthy donors. Overall study findings and caveats: A link between a missense DCLRE1C variant and TCR beta V- and J-gene trimming emerged from a later analysis. 87-base-pair reads could not separate some V segments, including TRBV6-2 and TRBV6-3. Presence/absence analyses treated sequencing depth as roughly uniform across donors.

With 6 bases removed from V and 4 bases from J, the gap between germline ends came to 9 bases. Germline assignment: CDR1 LNHDA and CDR2 SQIVND (reference sequence). The CDR3 length is 13 residues. With 60 Vbeta and 13 Jbeta primers, the PCR was carried out. Clones were read by immunoSEQ multiplex PCR, and TCRdb kept only the in-frame ones, dropping some. The sample lists around 170,000 clones; more than 70% were seen once. The sequencing sample was made of PBMCs. This chain joins TRBV19 and TRBJ2-2; unclear D gene. The source is a girl aged 10-17 years in good health and CMV-seropositive. The CDR3 coding sequence is TGTGCCAGTAGGTTCGGCGGCACCGGGGAGCTGTTTTTT. Encoded protein: CASRFGGTGELFF.